The 15 T cell receptor beta chains below were found in one sample sequenced in a study of T-cell reconstitution after alpha-beta-depleted transplantation in children. Unique molecular identifiers were used to barcode this TCRbeta library. TCRdb reprocessed the PCR reads with MiXCR, giving one entry per CDR3 protein. The sample comprises around 500,000 distinct CDR3 sequences, 20% to 25% of which are singletons, and over 12% rests with the top ten. The sample was PBMCs, mostly from graft donor cells, taken 360 days after TCRalphabeta/CD19-depleted stem cell transplant. These receptor sequences come from a boy younger than two who had a stem cell transplant for acute myeloid leukemia, so the T cells may come from the graft donor.

The table lists this clonotype with many counts. CDR3 nucleotides: TGCAGTGCTAGTAATGGCTATGGCTACACCTTC. Translated, it gives CSASNGYGYTF. The chain uses TRBV20-1 and TRBJ1-2; no firm D call. The germline V and J ends were trimmed by 3 bases and 4 bases, with 6 bases remaining between them. Germline V gene data show CDR1 as DFQATT and CDR2 as SNEGSKA (reference sequence). This CDR3 is built from 11 residues.

The chain combines TRBV28 with TRBJ1-1; perhaps TRBD1 as D (5 bases). The CDR3 is 16 amino acids. In germline, CDR1 is MDHEN, CDR2 SYDVKM. V was clipped by 8 bases and J by 1 base, with 20 bases between them. The CDR3, as DNA: TGTGCCAGCGGCAGCCGCGTGGGGACGTCGAACACTGAAGCTTTCTTT. It encodes CASGSRVGTSNTEAFF.

This clonotype was counted many times. V gene TRBV28 combines with J gene TRBJ2-3; unclear D gene. Germline loops: CDR1 MDHEN, CDR2 SYDVKM. The germline V and J ends were trimmed by 2 bases and 2 bases, with 5 bases remaining between them. The CDR3 extends over 13 amino acids. The CDR3 loop reads CASSLVDTDTQYF. The CDR3, as DNA: TGTGCCAGCAGTTTAGTGGACACAGATACGCAGTATTTT.

This clonotype was picked up a small number of times. The V and J genes are TRBV20-1 and TRBJ2-5; no clear D. CDR1 and CDR2 (germline): DFQATT, SNEGSKA (reference sequence). The CDR3 consists of 15 residues. V was shortened by 3 bases and J by 1 base, with 15 bases between the two germline ends. Written as DNA, the CDR3 is TGCAGTGCTAGGAGACCGGGCGCACCCCAAGAGACCCAGTACTTC. This gives the protein CSARRPGAPQETQYF.

The CDR3 nucleotides are TGCGCCAGCAAGGGACCGGCCCCGAATGAAAAACTGTTTTTT. Residues: CASKGPAPNEKLFF. The V call is TRBV10-2, the J call TRBJ1-4; possibly TRBD1 for D (5 bases). The V end lost 7 bases, the J end lost 5 bases, and 14 bases lay between the germline ends. Germline V CDR1 and CDR2: WSHSY, SAAADI. The CDR3 extends over 14 amino acids.

This clonotype was detected ten times or more. This chain uses TRBV6-2 or TRBV6-3 with TRBJ2-7; D is ambiguous. CDR1 is MNHEY, CDR2 SVGEGT, per germline. With 5 bases removed from V and 2 bases from J, the gap between germline ends came to 4 bases. The CDR3 spans 11 residues. The CDR3 protein is CASSHTYEQYF. DNA for the CDR3: TGTGCCAGCAGTCATACCTACGAGCAGTACTTC.

This clonotype appeared a few times. DNA of the CDR3: TGTGCCAGCAGACCCCGGACATGGGAGCCTGAAGCTTTCTTT. Translation gives CASRPRTWEPEAFF. The V and J genes are TRBV12-3 or TRBV12-4 and TRBJ1-1; TRBD1 might be the D (5 bases). The CDR3 runs 14 residues. With 6 bases removed from V and 6 bases from J, the gap between germline ends came to 17 bases.

The chain combines TRBV10-3 with TRBJ2-5; 9 nucleotides match TRBD2. The V gene end was trimmed by 3 bases and the J gene end by 5 bases; junction bases not matched to a gene: 4. The CDR3 length is 14 residues. CDR1 ENHRY and CDR2 SYGVKD come from the germline V gene. The CDR3 nucleotides are TGTGCCATCAGTGACCAAGGACTAGCGGAGACCCAGTACTTC. Translation gives CAISDQGLAETQYF.

The chain joins TRBV18 to TRBJ2-1, with TRBD2 matching 7 bases. The germline V gene encodes CDR1 KGHSH and CDR2 LQKENI. The CDR3 is 13 amino acids. With 5 bases clipped from V and 8 bases from J, the junction kept 6 bases outside the gene matches. The CDR3 nucleotides read TGTGCCAGCTCAGACCTTAGCGGGTATGAGCAGTTCTTC. It is translated as CASSDLSGYEQFF. The whole variable domain, filled in from reference TRBV18 and TRBJ2-1, reads NAGVMQNPRHLVRRRGQEARLRCSPMKGHSHVYWYRQLPEEGLKFMVYLQKENIIDESGMPKERFSAEFPKEGPSILRIQQVVRGDSAAYFCASSDLSGYEQFFGPGTRLTVL.

This clonotype came up a few times. The chain carries TRBV12-3 or TRBV12-4 and TRBJ1-1; D may be TRBD1 (5 bases). Trimming took off 5 bases at V and 7 bases at J, with 11 bases between the two ends. This CDR3 is 12 amino acids long. CDR3 nucleotides: TGTGCCAGCAGTGGGACCTCGGTTGAAGCTTTCTTT. Translating gives CASSGTSVEAFF.

J is TRBJ2-1 and V is TRBV20-1; D is unclear. Germline V gives CDR1 DFQATT, CDR2 SNEGSKA (reference sequence). Trimming took 5 bases from V and 6 from J, leaving 17 bases between them. This CDR3 has 14 amino acids. CDR3 in DNA: TGCAGTGCTCACGCAGCACCTTGGATCAATGAGCAGTTCTTC. This encodes CSAHAAPWINEQFF.

This clonotype was observed a few times. The chain couples TRBV20-1 to TRBJ2-1; a weak D match, TRBD1 (5 bases). The V gene lost 1 base and the J gene lost 6 bases, with 16 bases spanning the gap. Germline V lookup: CDR1 DFQATT, CDR2 SNEGSKA (reference sequence). This CDR3 is 15 amino acids long. The CDR3 loop reads CSARAEGARVNEQFF. For the CDR3, the DNA is TGCAGTGCTAGAGCGGAAGGGGCCCGGGTCAATGAGCAGTTCTTC.

This clonotype was counted between two and nine times. J is TRBJ1-2 and V is TRBV12-3 or TRBV12-4, with 10 bases fitting TRBD1. This CDR3 has 17 amino acids. Germline trimming cut 6 bases from V and 0 bases from J; bases unmatched to any gene: 10. The CDR3, as DNA: TGTGCCAGCAGATCTTGGACAGGGGGGTCGGCTAACTATGGCTACACCTTC. This sequence encodes CASRSWTGGSANYGYTF.

A few counts support this clonotype. The genes are TRBV27 and TRBJ2-3, with 7 bases that match TRBD1. Germline V gene data show CDR1 as MNHEY and CDR2 as SMNVEV (reference sequence). Trimming removed 6 bases from V and 4 bases from J; junction bases left unmatched: 7. CDR3 size: 14 residues. The CDR3 spells CASSMTGRADTQYF. The DNA of the CDR3 is TGTGCCAGCAGCATGACAGGGCGGGCAGATACGCAGTATTTT.

This clonotype was seen only a few times. V usage is TRBV6-1 and J usage is TRBJ1-1; unclear D gene. V was cut by 6 bases and J by 5 bases, with 13 bases left in between. CDR3 length: 13 residues. Germline CDR1 reads MNHNS; CDR2 reads SASEGT. The CDR3 is CASRRGRGTEAFF. CDR3 DNA: TGTGCCAGCAGGCGAGGGAGAGGGACTGAAGCTTTCTTT.